A selection of T cell receptor beta chains follows, all from one sample in a study of shared clonotypes between healthy human individuals. The method was immunoSEQ multiplex PCR; TCRdb's version includes in-frame clones alone and lacks a portion of them. The sample lists some 1,900,000 clones, over 85% occurring once. Source material: naive CD8+ T cells sorted from blood. All receptors derive from a man in his late teens or twenties in good health. CDR3s include the opening cysteine and the closing phenylalanine or tryptophan. Fields, in order: CDR3 length, D gene, clone size, V gene, J gene, CDR3 DNA, CDR3 protein. A D gene is named only where the DNA matches it firmly. Expanded clones get a size class; other rows say once, few or many, or leave the size out.

15	TRBD1	once	TRBV4-1	TRBJ2-7	TGCGCCAGCAGCCAGAGGGACAGTATTCCCTACGAGCAGTACTTC	CASSQRDSIPYEQYF
16	NA	NA	TRBV4-3	TRBJ1-4	TGCGCCAGCAGCCAAGATATGTTACAGGGAGGAGAAAAACTGTTTTTT	CASSQDMLQGGEKLFF
15	TRBD2	NA	TRBV29-1	TRBJ2-5	TGCAGCGCCTGCACACTAGCGGGGTTAAGAGAGACCCAGTACTTC	CSACTLAGLRETQYF
16	TRBD2	NA	TRBV14	TRBJ2-2	TGTGCCAGCAGCCAAGTAGGGACTACCATCACCGGGGAGCTGTTTTTT	CASSQVGTTITGELFF
18	TRBD2	NA	TRBV4-1	TRBJ2-7	TGCGCCAGCAGCCAACGGACTAGCGGGGGAATGTGGGACTACGAGCAGTACTTC	CASSQRTSGGMWDYEQYF
15	NA	NA	TRBV4-1	TRBJ1-2	TGCGCCAGCAGCCAAGCGGCCTGGGAGGGCCTCGGCTACACCTTC	CASSQAAWEGLGYTF
15	NA	NA	TRBV30	TRBJ2-6	TGTGCCTGGAGTGTACCCAGCTCTGGGGCCAACGTCCTGACTTTC	CAWSVPSSGANVLTF
15	NA	NA	TRBV27	TRBJ2-1	TGTGCCAGCAGGCCCGACGGGGCGACCTACAATGAGCAGTTCTTC	CASRPDGATYNEQFF
14	TRBD1	NA	TRBV6-5	TRBJ1-4	TGTGCCAGCTGGGACAGGGGGCTTAATGAAAAACTGTTTTTT	CASWDRGLNEKLFF
15	TRBD2	NA	TRBV7-9	TRBJ2-7	TGTGCCAGCAGCTATAACGGGGGGGCATCCTACGAGCAGTACTTC	CASSYNGGASYEQYF
17	NA	NA	TRBV2	TRBJ2-3	TGTGCCAGCAGTGCCGGGGACCGCGCACTTCTCACAGATACGCAGTATTTT	CASSAGDRALLTDTQYF
14	NA	NA	TRBV4-1	TRBJ2-7	TGCGCCAGTACAGGGACGGAAATCTCCTACGAGCAGTACTTC	CASTGTEISYEQYF
15	TRBD1	NA	TRBV30	TRBJ2-1	TGTGCCTGGACCCAAGACAGGGACCTGGGGAATGAGCAGTTCTTC	CAWTQDRDLGNEQFF
14	TRBD1	NA	TRBV30	TRBJ1-4	TGTGCCTGGAGTTGGGGACAGCCCAATGAAAAACTGTTTTTT	CAWSWGQPNEKLFF
16	NA	NA	TRBV4-3	TRBJ2-1	TGCGCCAGCAGCCGACTTACCGGGACTTTCTACAATGAGCAGTTCTTC	CASSRLTGTFYNEQFF
14	NA	NA	TRBV13	TRBJ1-1	TGTGCCAGCAGCTTAAGAGGGGCAGGCACTGAAGCTTTCTTT	CASSLRGAGTEAFF
15	NA	NA	TRBV30	TRBJ2-1	TGTGCCTGGAGTGTAGACGGGGGTTTGGGGAATGAGCAGTTCTTC	CAWSVDGGLGNEQFF
13	NA	NA	TRBV19	TRBJ2-7	TGTGCCAGTAGTAACAGGCAAACCTACGAGCAGTACTTC	CASSNRQTYEQYF
14	TRBD2	NA	TRBV7-9	TRBJ2-1	TGTGCCAGCAGCTTGGGCGGACTAGAGCAACTAGTGTTCTTC	CASSLGGLEQLVFF
15	NA	NA	TRBV27	TRBJ2-7	TGTGCCAGCAGCCTTTGGGGGGGCGCCGCCTACGAGCAGTACTTC	CASSLWGGAAYEQYF
11	NA	NA	TRBV29-1	TRBJ2-7	TGCAGCGTTGTCGTGGGCCACGAGCAGTACTTC	CSVVVGHEQYF
14	TRBD1	NA	TRBV11-2	TRBJ2-7	TGTGCCAGCAGCGGACAGGGTTCTCTCTACGAGCAGTACTTC	CASSGQGSLYEQYF
16	NA	NA	TRBV6-6	TRBJ1-1	TGTGCCAGCAGTTACTCACGGGACTCCAGCAACACTGAAGCTTTCTTT	CASSYSRDSSNTEAFF
16	TRBD2	once	TRBV6-5	TRBJ2-5	TGTGCCAGCAGTTACTTATTAGCGGGAGAGCAAGAGACCCAGTACTTC	CASSYLLAGEQETQYF
14	NA	NA	TRBV4-3	TRBJ1-5	TGCGCCAGCAGCCTCACCTATAGCAATCAGCCCCAGCATTTT	CASSLTYSNQPQHF
15	NA	once	TRBV5-6	TRBJ2-1	TGTGCCAGCAGCTTCCCAGGGTTCGCCTACAATGAGCAGTTCTTC	CASSFPGFAYNEQFF
12	NA	NA	TRBV27	TRBJ2-4	TGTGCCAGCAATGATGGCAAAAACATTCAGTACTTC	CASNDGKNIQYF
12	NA	NA	TRBV5-4	TRBJ2-1	TGTGCCAGCATGACCGCCGCGGGGGAGCAGTTCTTC	CASMTAAGEQFF
15	TRBD2	NA	TRBV11-2	TRBJ2-1	TGTGCCAGCAGCGGGACTAGTGGTATCGAAAATGAGCAGTTCTTC	CASSGTSGIENEQFF
15	TRBD2	once	TRBV13	TRBJ2-7	TGTGCCAGCAGCGGACTAGCGGGAGGGAGATACGAGCAGTACTTC	CASSGLAGGRYEQYF
15	NA	NA	TRBV6-5	TRBJ1-1	TGTGCCAGCAGTTCCTTGTGGGGGAGGGACACTGAAGCTTTCTTT	CASSSLWGRDTEAFF
13	NA	NA	TRBV9	TRBJ1-5	TGTGCCAGCAGCGTAGAGGGAGTTCAGCCCCAGCATTTT	CASSVEGVQPQHF
15	TRBD2	NA	TRBV11-2	TRBJ2-5	TGTGCCAGCAGCCCCCTAGCGGGAGGTTGGGAGACCCAGTACTTC	CASSPLAGGWETQYF
15	TRBD2	NA	TRBV5-1	TRBJ2-1	TGCGCCAGCAGCCCTGTAGCGGGAGAGTACAATGAGCAGTTCTTC	CASSPVAGEYNEQFF
17	TRBD2	NA	TRBV5-6	TRBJ2-3	TGTGCCAGCAGCTTTACCCCCGGGTTAGCGGGAGTGGATACGCAGTATTTT	CASSFTPGLAGVDTQYF
18	TRBD2	NA	TRBV29-1	TRBJ2-6	TGCAGCGTTGAACCCCTAGCGGGAGGCAGCTCTGGGGCCAACGTCCTGACTTTC	CSVEPLAGGSSGANVLTF
16	TRBD2	once	TRBV9	TRBJ2-3	TGTGCCAGCAGCGGAACTAGCGGGGGCGCTTACTATACGCAGTATTTT	CASSGTSGGAYYTQYF
14	TRBD1	NA	TRBV2	TRBJ1-2	TGTGCCAGCACTGGGTGGGACAGTCGCCATGGCTACACCTTC	CASTGWDSRHGYTF
16	TRBD2	NA	TRBV27	TRBJ2-3	TGTGCCAGCAGCGAAATCGGGGGGGCCGCCCCAGATACGCAGTATTTT	CASSEIGGAAPDTQYF
14	NA	NA	TRBV6-5	TRBJ1-2	TGTGCCAGCAGTTACGCCGGGGACTGGGATGGCTACACCTTC	CASSYAGDWDGYTF
17	NA	NA	TRBV2	TRBJ1-4	TGTGCCAGCAGTGGCGAGGGCAGGGCCCCAACTAATGAAAAACTGTTTTTT	CASSGEGRAPTNEKLFF
16	TRBD1	NA	TRBV6-6	TRBJ2-7	TGTGCCAGCAGTTACGGTCCAAAGACAGGGTCCTACGAGCAGTACTTC	CASSYGPKTGSYEQYF